This TCR beta chain is drawn from a study of blood T cell repertoires in COVID-19 (dated by TCRdb to 2019 to 2021). Concerning the study at large: Samples covering the acute and convalescent phases of COVID-19 were provided by collaborators in the United States, Italy and Spain. The material from the prospective study consisted of cDNA or gDNA derived from T cells, B-cell-depleted T cells, or PBMCs. The dataset comprised deeply sampled blood TCRbeta repertoires from subjects exposed to, actively infected with, or recovered from COVID-19. A freely available public database, intended as a resource for researchers studying the immune response to SARS-CoV-2, is where the repertoires were released. The samples were drawn from the first 160 participants of the ongoing ImmuneRACE study and from 950 to 1,500 subjects provided by 6 global collaborators. The sample metadata nearly always contained a de-identified subject ID, COVID-19 status, age in years and sex. Where HLA class I and class II types were available, the types were taken from metadata supplied by the sample provider, not from assay-based typing. The paper as a whole reports these results and caveats: Clinical and demographic metadata were provided uncurated, with the amount varying by source and participant.

In the prospective study, participants were about 18 to 95 years old, resided in about two dozen geographic areas of the United States, and were enrolled through a virtual design. In the prospective study, participants were assigned to cohorts based on the clinical history participants reported in a screening survey and a study questionnaire. ImmuneRACE Cohort 3 recovered participants were defined by two consecutive negative NP/OP PCR tests, healthcare professional clearance, or symptom resolution. Mobile phlebotomists in the prospective study collected whole blood, serum and a nasopharyngeal or oropharyngeal swab from every participant. Prospective study participants could optionally give additional blood draws and questionnaires over an approximately 2-month period. Before DNA extraction, blood samples from the prospective study were shipped at room temperature or frozen. This clone showed up just once. It has no known antigen specificity. Within one base of it there is no much larger clone, and no base qualities were kept.

TCRbeta CDR3 regions were amplified from genomic DNA by means of the immunoSEQ Assay, a bias-controlled multiplex PCR. Regarding the original processing steps: The number of nucleated cells in each sample was estimated from the amplification of reference gene primers within the assay. Sequence reads were collapsed and filtered to measure the absolute abundance of every unique TCRbeta CDR3 rearrangement. For each sample, productive Simpson clonality was calculated as the square root of Simpson's diversity index over productive rearrangements. The table comes from immuneACCESS by way of TCRdb, which keeps in-frame sequences with V and J called. Part of the clones is missing from these tables; in studies checked, under half for an unresolved V gene and the rest for unknown reasons. V, J and clone size are taken as reported in that table, and D and trimming were inferred from the DNA itself. For this sample the table gives tens of thousands of clones, of which around nine tenths were detected only once. The ten largest account for 10% of the sample.

The junction carries 20 bases between V and J, which are trimmed by 0 bases and 3 bases respectively. The germline V gene specifies SNHLY as CDR1 and FYNNEI as CDR2. From cysteine to phenylalanine, the CDR3 is 18 amino acids long. Left in the record is the CDR3 DNA by itself, 54 bases read in frame from the first base. The chain was built from TRBV2 and TRBJ1-2, with no D gene named confidently. This receptor was taken from a woman in her 40s who had recovered from COVID-19. Input material: PBMCs or T cells enriched from blood (not recorded which). The base sequence is TGTGCCAGCAGTGAAGCTCATATCTCAAACATGAACGACTATGGCTACACCTTC. Its translation is CASSEAHISNMNDYGYTF. Extended through the reference TRBV2 and TRBJ1-2 proteins, this CDR3 yields the full variable domain: EPEVTQTPSHQVTQMGQEVILRCVPISNHLYFYWYRQILGQKVEFLVSFYNNEISEKSEIFDDQFSVERPDGSNFTLKIRSTKLEDSAMYFCASSEAHISNMNDYGYTFGSGTRLTVV.